One sample yielded the 10 T cell receptor beta chains listed below, sequenced in a study of T cell changes during pregnancy in multiple sclerosis (dated by TCRdb to between 2018 and 2021). The library relied on the immunoSEQ multiplex PCR assay. TCRdb provides this immuneACCESS table in a form limited to in-frame rearrangements. Some clones are lacking; in checked studies, under half of them reflect an unresolved V gene, and why the rest are absent is not known. For this sample the table gives 8,600 or so clones, of which roughly 87% were detected only once. Approximately 10% of the sample belongs to the ten largest clones. Sequences were derived from CD8+ T cells from peripheral blood mononuclear cells, sampled in the first trimester of pregnancy. These receptors were obtained from a female donor in good health, enrolled as a control in a pregnancy study.

The chain recombines TRBV7-8 with TRBJ1-2; D possibly corresponds to TRBD1 (5 bases). V lost 5 bases, J lost 5 bases, and 9 bases lay in between. Germline lookup yields CDR1 SGHVS and CDR2 FQNEAQ. The CDR3 length is 12 residues. CDR3 in amino acids: CASSAPGYGYTF. The CDR3 bases are TGTGCCAGCAGCGCGCCAGGGTATGGCTACACCTTC.

The chain carries TRBV15 and TRBJ2-7; 12 bases match TRBD1. The length of the CDR3 is 16 residues. Germline lookup yields CDR1 LNHNV and CDR2 YYDKDF (reference sequence). The V and J ends lost 4 bases and 7 bases, in that order; junction bases with no gene match: 11. The CDR3 region is CATSTNSGTGGLEQYF. As DNA, the CDR3 is TGTGCCACCAGCACGAACTCCGGGACAGGGGGCTTGGAGCAGTACTTC.

CDR3 residues: CASSPSVGVQETQYF. CDR3 in DNA: TGCGCCAGCAGCCCAAGCGTAGGGGTCCAAGAGACCCAGTACTTC. This chain joins TRBV5-1 and TRBJ2-5; the D gene is possibly TRBD1 (5 bases). CDR1 SGHRS and CDR2 YFSETQ come from the germline V gene. Trimming removed 4 bases from V and 1 base from J, with 14 bases in between. This CDR3 region has 15 residues. Supplemented by reference TRBV5-1 and TRBJ2-5, the full variable domain reads KAGVTQTPRYLIKTRGQQVTLSCSPISGHRSVSWYQQTPGQGLQFLFEYFSETQRNKGNFPGRFSGRQFSNSRSEMNVSTLELGDSALYLCASSPSVGVQETQYFGPGTRLLVL.

The V call is TRBV5-1, the J call TRBJ1-1, with a tentative D call TRBD1 (6 bases). This CDR3 has 15 residues. CDR1 SGHRS and CDR2 YFSETQ come from the germline V gene. Trimming shortened V by 0 bases and J by 4 bases, and 13 bases separated the two germline ends. DNA for the CDR3: TGCGCCAGCAGCTTGGCGGACAGCTGGAGCACTGAAGCTTTCTTT. Its translation is CASSLADSWSTEAFF.

The chain recombines TRBV7-9 with TRBJ1-1, with TRBD1 identical over 8 bases. The length of the CDR3 is 17 residues. Germline CDR1 and CDR2: SEHNR and FQNEAQ (reference sequence). The junction had 11 bases not matched to a gene; V was cut back by 5 bases and J by 0 bases. DNA for the CDR3: TGTGCCAGCAGCCCGGCGGGACAGGCCGGTATGAACACTGAAGCTTTCTTT. Translated: CASSPAGQAGMNTEAFF.

V gene TRBV29-1 combines with J gene TRBJ1-5; 8 bases agree with TRBD1. Unmatched junction bases numbered 3, after V lost 4 bases and J lost 4 bases. The CDR3 has 13 amino acids. Germline V lookup: CDR1 SQVTM, CDR2 ANQGSEA. CDR3 coding DNA: TGCAGCGTTGGACAGGGGTGGAATCAGCCCCAGCATTTT. It is translated as CSVGQGWNQPQHF.

The chain uses TRBV27 and TRBJ2-7, with D possibly matching TRBD1 (5 bases). The CDR3 is made up of 14 amino acids. Deletions cut 0 bases from V and 0 bases from J, with 6 bases between. Germline loops: CDR1 MNHEY, CDR2 SMNVEV (reference sequence). CDR3 sequence reads: CASSLSGDSYEQYF. The CDR3 coding sequence is TGTGCCAGCAGTTTATCAGGGGACTCCTACGAGCAGTACTTC.

As for this clone: The same CDR3 arises from other DNA sequences in this sample as well. The rearrangement uses TRBV6-4 and TRBJ1-1; the D gene is possibly TRBD1 (5 bases). Germline V lookup: CDR1 MRHNA, CDR2 SNTAGT. Trimming shortened V by 6 bases and J by 2 bases, and 10 bases separated the two germline ends. The CDR3 is made up of 13 amino acids. CDR3 in amino acids: CASSPGENTEAFF. In DNA, the CDR3 is TGTGCCAGCAGCCCGGGGGAAAACACTGAAGCTTTCTTT.

V and J are TRBV6-6 and TRBJ2-1; 8 positions match TRBD2. This CDR3 comprises 15 residues. V shed 5 bases, J shed 4 bases, and the junction held 7 bases outside the gene matches. The germline V gene encodes CDR1 MNHNY and CDR2 SVGAGI (reference sequence). The CDR3 is CASSRLTGGYNEQFF. In DNA, the CDR3 is TGTGCCAGCAGTCGATTAACGGGAGGGTACAATGAGCAGTTCTTC.

In its sample, this clone was seen once. This chain uses TRBV6-4 with TRBJ2-1; 8 positions agree with TRBD1. Unmatched junction bases numbered 14, after V lost 4 bases and J lost 9 bases. The germline CDR1 and CDR2 sequences are MRHNA and SNTAGT. The CDR3 is 16 residues long. The CDR3 DNA sequence: TGTGCCAGCAGTGTAACAGGGGGAGGCTTACAAAGTGAGCAGTTCTTC. This encodes CASSVTGGGLQSEQFF.